Each of the 29 T cell receptor beta chains below was sequenced from the same sample in a study of T cell repertoires in cytomegalovirus infection. TCRdb fed the reads into MiXCR, producing one record per CDR3 protein. The sample yields roughly 500,000 distinct CDR3 sequences, 15% to 20% seen once. Sample: CD8+ T cells from PBMCs. The origin of the receptors is a human donor in good health (CMV status not recorded). Some clones in this sample may be carry-over from other donors' samples.

This clonotype was recorded at least ten times. The chain couples TRBV7-9 to TRBJ1-1; D gene ambiguous. Trimming pared 3 bases from V and 4 bases from J, leaving 24 bases between. The CDR3 extends over 18 amino acids. Germline lookup yields CDR1 SEHNR and CDR2 FQNEAQ (reference sequence). The CDR3 is CASSFTPSTLALGTEAFF. In DNA form, the CDR3 reads TGTGCCAGCAGCTTTACGCCCTCTACTCTCGCCCTTGGCACTGAAGCTTTCTTT. The full variable domain, completed using reference TRBV7-9 and TRBJ1-1, is DTGVSQNPRHKITKRGQNVTFRCDPISEHNRLYWYRQTLGQGPEFLTYFQNEAQLEKSRLLSDRFSAERPKGSFSTLEIQRTEQGDSAMYLCASSFTPSTLALGTEAFFGQGTRLTVV.

This chain links TRBV5-5 with TRBJ1-5; no reliable D call. The CDR3 is 14 amino acids. Trimming stripped 5 bases from V and 1 base from J, with 10 bases between. The germline CDR1 and CDR2 sequences are SGHKS and YYEKEE (reference sequence). The CDR3 here is CASSAVASNQPQHF. In DNA, the CDR3 is TGTGCCAGCAGTGCAGTGGCAAGCAATCAGCCCCAGCATTTT.

This clonotype was seen many times. In DNA, the CDR3 is TGCGCCAGCAGCCTCGAAGGAAAAATGAACACTGAAGCTTTCTTT. Translated: CASSLEGKMNTEAFF. This rearrangement joins TRBV5-1 to TRBJ1-1; D call uncertain. Germline V gene data show CDR1 as SGHRS and CDR2 as YFSETQ. The CDR3 is 15 amino acids. The V end lost 4 bases, the J end lost 0 bases, and 13 bases lay between the germline ends.

The chain couples TRBV9 to TRBJ2-1; D could derive from TRBD1 or TRBD2 (6 bases each). V lost 7 bases, J lost 5 bases, and 13 bases lay in between. In germline, CDR1 is SGDLS, CDR2 YYNGEE. The CDR3 contains 13 residues. CDR3 nucleotides: TGTGCCAGCGAGGGGGGCTGGGACAATGAGCAGTTCTTC. Protein sequence: CASEGGWDNEQFF.

This clonotype occurred many times. This chain links TRBV4-1 with TRBJ1-2; D is unclear. The V gene lost 1 base and the J gene lost 3 bases, with 9 bases spanning the gap. Germline V gene sequence: CDR1 MGHRA, CDR2 YSYEKL. The CDR3 is 14 residues long. The CDR3, as DNA: TGCGCCAGCAGCCAAGGCCGTCCCTACTATGGCTACACCTTC. It encodes CASSQGRPYYGYTF.

Worth noting for this clonotype: With a much larger clone just one base away, this may be a read error. The CDR3 reads CASSLGQERNTDTQYF. CDR3 DNA sequence: TGTGCCAGCAGCCTCGGACAGGAACGCAACACAGATACGCAGTATTTT. The chain recombines TRBV12-3 or TRBV12-4 with TRBJ2-3; 7 positions match TRBD1. CDR3 size: 16 residues. V lost 6 bases, J lost 2 bases, and 11 bases stayed unmatched.

The chain has TRBV10-2 and TRBJ2-1; unclear D gene. V lost 1 base, J lost 0 bases, and 10 bases lay in between. Germline CDR1 and CDR2: WSHSY and SAAADI. The CDR3 consists of 16 residues. The CDR3: CASSEFPRSSYNEQFF. The CDR3 DNA follows: TGCGCCAGCAGTGAGTTTCCCAGGAGCTCCTACAATGAGCAGTTCTTC.

The chain is built from TRBV3-1 and TRBJ2-2, with D uncertain. The CDR3 has 15 residues. Germline V lookup: CDR1 LGHDT, CDR2 YNNKEL (reference sequence). V was shortened by 1 base and J by 3 bases, with 9 bases between the two germline ends. CDR3 in amino acids: CASSQASEYTGELFF. The CDR3 DNA reads TGTGCCAGCAGCCAAGCGTCAGAGTACACCGGGGAGCTGTTTTTT.

This clonotype has a count of ten or more. The chain is built from TRBV7-6 and TRBJ2-7; D unclear. CDR3 length: 15 residues. Germline assignment: CDR1 SGHVS and CDR2 FNYEAQ. Trimming shortened V by 0 bases and J by 0 bases, and 9 bases separated the two germline ends. The CDR3 region has the DNA TGTGCCAGCAGCTTAGCGGCAGGAGCCTCCTACGAGCAGTACTTC. This gives the protein CASSLAAGASYEQYF.

Note on this clonotype: A read error may account for a junction end that differs from germline. The chain recombines TRBV10-2 with TRBJ2-7; D might be TRBD2 (6 bases). This CDR3 is built from 13 residues. CDR1 and CDR2 from the germline V gene are WSHSY and SAAADI. The CDR3 loop reads CASRRAGSYDQYF. CDR3 sequence (DNA): TGCGCCAGCAGGCGTGCGGGATCCTACGACCAGTACTTC.

This clonotype showed up many times. The chain links TRBV7-9 to TRBJ2-7; 9 bases align to TRBD1. Trimming took 2 bases from V and 5 from J; bases not matched to a gene: 13. This CDR3 is built from 17 residues. Germline CDR1 and CDR2: SEHNR and FQNEAQ (reference sequence). As DNA, the CDR3 is TGTGCCAGCAGCTTACTGGTTCTGATGGGACAGGGCGACGAGCAGTACTTC. Protein product: CASSLLVLMGQGDEQYF. Using reference TRBV7-9 and TRBJ2-7 for the parts outside the CDR3, the full variable domain is DTGVSQNPRHKITKRGQNVTFRCDPISEHNRLYWYRQTLGQGPEFLTYFQNEAQLEKSRLLSDRFSAERPKGSFSTLEIQRTEQGDSAMYLCASSLLVLMGQGDEQYFGPGTRLTVT.

The table lists this clonotype with many counts. This chain connects TRBV7-2 to TRBJ2-1; D gene unclear. The CDR3 spans 12 residues. Trimming cost V 5 bases and J 14 bases, with 16 bases left between them. Germline loops: CDR1 SGHTA, CDR2 FQGNSA. CDR3 coding DNA: TGTGCCAGCAGCCCCCGGGTGTACGGAAAGTTCTTC. Protein product: CASSPRVYGKFF.

Worth noting for this clonotype: The conserved closing phenylalanine or tryptophan is absent in this CDR3, likely reflecting a read error. This chain joins TRBV7-6 and TRBJ2-1; TRBD2 matches 8 bases. CDR3 length: 13 amino acids. Germline CDR1 and CDR2: SGHVS and FNYEAQ. CDR3 nucleotide sequence: TGTGCCAGCAGCCCCGGGACTAGTAATGTGCAGTTCTTA. Protein product: CASSPGTSNVQFL.

This clonotype was counted at least ten times. This chain connects TRBV11-2 to TRBJ1-5, with 8 bases matching TRBD1. Germline trimming cut 6 bases from V and 3 bases from J; bases unmatched to any gene: 4. Germline V gene sequence: CDR1 SGHAT, CDR2 FQNNGV. This CDR3 is 14 amino acids long. Here the CDR3 reads CASSDRGLNQPQHF. The CDR3 DNA is TGTGCCAGCAGTGACAGGGGACTCAATCAGCCCCAGCATTTT.

As for this clonotype: Given a much more abundant clone one base away, this may be a read error. Since no conserved phenylalanine or tryptophan closes the CDR3, a read error is the likely cause. The rearrangement uses TRBV12-3 or TRBV12-4 and TRBJ2-1, with D possibly TRBD1 on 5 matching bases. The CDR3 is 16 residues long. V was cut by 3 bases and J by 8 bases, with 20 bases left in between. In DNA, the CDR3 is TGTGCCAGCAGTTTTGGCGGCCAGGGCGCAATTGATGAGCAGTTCTTA. It translates to CASSFGGQGAIDEQFL.

The sample holds many counts of this clonotype. The gene calls are TRBV11-2 and TRBJ2-3, with a tentative D call TRBD1 (6 bases). CDR3 length equals 14 residues. V was shortened by 5 bases and J by 2 bases, with 11 bases between the two germline ends. Germline-derived CDR1 and CDR2 are SGHAT and FQNNGV. The CDR3 spells CASSGGGPTDTQYF. In DNA, the CDR3 is TGTGCCAGCAGCGGGGGCGGGCCCACAGATACGCAGTATTTT.

The rearrangement joins TRBV29-1 to TRBJ1-2; no definite D call. V lost 1 base and J lost 2, with 8 bases in between. Germline values: CDR1 SQVTM, CDR2 ANQGSEA. The CDR3 totals 13 residues. The CDR3, as DNA: TGCAGCGTTGAAGGGAGAGGCAACTATGGCTACACCTTC. Residues: CSVEGRGNYGYTF.

This clonotype was detected ten times or more. This sequence joins TRBV27 and TRBJ2-3; 8 bases fit TRBD1. Trimming took 5 bases from V and 0 from J; bases not matched to a gene: 7. The CDR3 is 16 amino acids. CDR1 is MNHEY and CDR2 is SMNVEV in the germline V gene (reference sequence). The CDR3 loop is CASSTRTGPSTDTQYF. The CDR3 nucleotides are TGTGCCAGCAGTACTAGGACAGGGCCTAGCACAGATACGCAGTATTTT.

On this clonotype itself: This is likely a read error, given that the CDR3 carries no conserved phenylalanine or tryptophan at its end. This chain connects TRBV27 to TRBJ2-7; D perhaps matches TRBD1 (5 bases). This CDR3 has 16 amino acids. Germline V gene lookup returns CDR1 MNHEY and CDR2 SMNVEV (reference sequence). V dropped 6 bases and J dropped 1 base, with 19 bases sitting between them. CDR3 sequence reads: CASSPYSRGPSYEQYL. The DNA of the CDR3 is TGTGCCAGCAGCCCCTATAGTAGGGGTCCTTCCTACGAGCAGTACTTA.

This chain connects TRBV27 to TRBJ1-1; D remains unclear. Germline V gene data show CDR1 as MNHEY and CDR2 as SMNVEV (reference sequence). The V end was cut by 1 base, the J end by 0 bases, with 6 bases between. This CDR3 is 14 amino acids long. In nucleotides, the CDR3 is TGTGCCAGCAGTTTATTCCGGTTGAACACTGAAGCTTTCTTT. Protein sequence: CASSLFRLNTEAFF.

CDR3 sequence (DNA): TGTGCCAGCAGCGACCCGCTAGCGGGAGTAAACACCGGGGAGCTGTTTTTT. This translates into CASSDPLAGVNTGELFF. This chain joins TRBV9 and TRBJ2-2; 10 nucleotides line up with TRBD2. V was pared by 3 bases and J by 2 bases, with 7 bases of the junction left unmatched. The CDR3 is made up of 17 amino acids. CDR1 SGDLS and CDR2 YYNGEE come from the germline V gene.

This clonotype was observed a handful of times. The chain has TRBV28 and TRBJ2-3; unclear D gene. The germline V gene encodes CDR1 MDHEN and CDR2 SYDVKM. The V end lost 3 bases, the J end lost 6 bases, and 13 bases lay between the germline ends. The CDR3 contains 14 residues. In DNA form, the CDR3 reads TGTGCCAGCAGTTTGGAAGTCTATCAGGATACGCAGTATTTT. Its translation is CASSLEVYQDTQYF.

This clonotype was seen repeatedly, ten times or more. The chain recombines TRBV7-9 with TRBJ1-1, with 8 bases that match TRBD1. J lost 5 bases, V lost 5 bases, and 7 bases had no gene match. CDR3 length: 14 residues. The germline V gene encodes CDR1 SEHNR and CDR2 FQNEAQ (reference sequence). The CDR3 region is CASSPGQGETEAFF. The CDR3 DNA sequence: TGTGCCAGCAGCCCCGGACAGGGAGAAACTGAAGCTTTCTTT.

A few counts support this clonotype. The chain employs TRBV7-9 and TRBJ2-7; the D is unclear. The CDR3 is 15 residues long. Germline values: CDR1 SEHNR, CDR2 FQNEAQ (reference sequence). Trimming took off 5 bases at V and 1 base at J, with 15 bases between the two ends. The CDR3 loop reads CASSATPAASYEQYF. DNA of the CDR3: TGTGCCAGCAGCGCCACCCCCGCGGCGTCCTACGAGCAGTACTTC.

Of note for this clonotype: Given a much more abundant clone one base away, this may be a read error. The chain carries TRBV7-9 and TRBJ2-7; D call uncertain. Germline-derived CDR1 and CDR2 are SEHNR and FQNEAQ (reference sequence). CDR3 length equals 14 residues. The CDR3 spells CASSLVSATYGQYF. The DNA of the CDR3 is TGTGCCAGCAGCTTAGTTTCGGCCACCTACGGGCAGTACTTC.

This clonotype was seen more than once but under ten times. This chain links TRBV10-3 with TRBJ2-1; 10 nucleotides align to TRBD1. J lost 5 bases, V lost 6 bases, and 10 bases had no gene match. In germline, CDR1 is ENHRY, CDR2 SYGVKD. The CDR3 runs 16 residues. CDR3 protein: CAISVRDRGFDNEQFF. CDR3 DNA: TGTGCCATCAGCGTCCGGGACAGGGGATTCGACAATGAGCAGTTCTTC.

The table lists this clonotype with a few counts. The chain links TRBV24-1 to TRBJ1-2, with D uncertain. V lost 4 bases and J lost 4, with 6 bases in between. This CDR3 is built from 12 residues. The V gene's germline CDR1 is KGHDR and CDR2 SFDVKD. For the CDR3, the DNA is TGTGCCACCAGTGACGAGGGCTATGGCTACACCTTC. Translated: CATSDEGYGYTF.

This clonotype was seen ten or more times. J is TRBJ1-1 and V is TRBV5-5; D ambiguous. With 0 bases removed from V and 4 bases from J, the gap between germline ends came to 13 bases. The germline V gene encodes CDR1 SGHKS and CDR2 YYEKEE (reference sequence). The CDR3 has 15 amino acids. The CDR3 loop is CASSLAHRGFTEAFF. In DNA form, the CDR3 reads TGTGCCAGCAGCTTGGCCCATCGGGGTTTCACTGAAGCTTTCTTT. The variable domain in full, with the rest retrieved from reference TRBV5-5 and TRBJ1-1, is DAGVTQSPTHLIKTRGQQVTLRCSPISGHKSVSWYQQVLGQGPQFIFQYYEKEERGRGNFPDRFSARQFPNYSSELNVNALLLGDSALYLCASSLAHRGFTEAFFGQGTRLTVV.

This clonotype came up many times. The CDR3, as DNA: TGTGCCAGCAGCCCCGGGGCTAGGGACACCGGGGAGCTGTTTTTT. Amino acid sequence: CASSPGARDTGELFF. The chain combines TRBV7-9 with TRBJ2-2; tentatively, D is TRBD1 or TRBD2 (5 bases each). The V gene lost 5 bases and the J gene lost 3 bases, with 13 bases spanning the gap. Germline V gene lookup returns CDR1 SEHNR and CDR2 FQNEAQ (reference sequence). This CDR3 has 15 amino acids.